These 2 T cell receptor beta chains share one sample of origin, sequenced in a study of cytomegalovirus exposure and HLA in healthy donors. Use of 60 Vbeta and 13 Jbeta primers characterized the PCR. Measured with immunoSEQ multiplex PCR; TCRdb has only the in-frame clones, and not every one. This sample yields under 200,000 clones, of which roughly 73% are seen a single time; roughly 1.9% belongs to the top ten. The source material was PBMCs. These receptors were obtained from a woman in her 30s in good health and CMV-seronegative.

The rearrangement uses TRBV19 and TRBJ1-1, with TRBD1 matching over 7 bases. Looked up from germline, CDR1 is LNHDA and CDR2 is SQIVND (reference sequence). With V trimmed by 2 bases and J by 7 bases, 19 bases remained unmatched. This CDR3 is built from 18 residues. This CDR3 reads CASSISLRQGFAIIEAFF. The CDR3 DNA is TGTGCCAGTAGTATAAGTTTAAGACAGGGTTTCGCCATAATTGAAGCTTTCTTT.

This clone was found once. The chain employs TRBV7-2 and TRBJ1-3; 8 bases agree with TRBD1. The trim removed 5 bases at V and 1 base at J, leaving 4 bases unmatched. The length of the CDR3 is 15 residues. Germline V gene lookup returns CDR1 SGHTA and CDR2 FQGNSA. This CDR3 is CASSGQGFSGNTIYF. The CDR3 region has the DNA TGTGCCAGCAGCGGACAGGGTTTTTCTGGAAACACCATATATTTT.